Below, 19 T cell receptor beta chains from the same sample are listed, as sequenced in a study of blood T cell repertoires in COVID-19. Produced via immunoSEQ multiplex PCR; TCRdb's table is partial and in-frame only. The sample gives fewer than 120,000 clones, nearly 80% of which show up once; 16% is in the top ten. Material: peripheral blood. These receptors were collected from a woman older than 75 with active or convalescent COVID-19.

The V and J genes are TRBV30 and TRBJ1-5; possible D gene TRBD1, 5 bases. Germline V gives CDR1 GTSNPN, CDR2 SVGIG (reference sequence). V lost 4 bases to trimming and J lost 5 bases, with 12 bases between them. CDR3 size: 13 residues. The CDR3 nucleotides are TGTGCCTGGAACTTAAGGGGCGATCAGCCCCAGCATTTT. Translation: CAWNLRGDQPQHF.

This chain uses TRBV5-1 with TRBJ1-1, with a tentative D call TRBD1 (5 bases). This CDR3 comprises 14 residues. V lost 2 bases and J lost 6, with 14 bases in between. CDR1 is SGHRS and CDR2 is YFSETQ in the germline V gene. In nucleotides, the CDR3 is TGCGCCAGCAGCTTATCCCCTTCAGGGTCTGAAGCTTTCTTT. Amino acid sequence: CASSLSPSGSEAFF.

The chain uses TRBV5-1 and TRBJ1-3, with D uncertain. Per the germline V gene, CDR1 is SGHRS and CDR2 is YFSETQ. The V and J ends lost 4 bases and 0 bases respectively, with 11 bases between them. The CDR3 covers 15 residues. The CDR3 is CASSPTASSGNTIYF. The CDR3 region has the DNA TGCGCCAGCAGCCCGACGGCTAGCTCTGGAAACACCATATATTTT.

The V gene is TRBV4-1, the J gene TRBJ2-3; 8 nucleotides agree with TRBD1. Unmatched junction bases numbered 11, after V lost 5 bases and J lost 4 bases. The germline gives CDR1 MGHRA, CDR2 YSYEKL. This CDR3 comprises 16 residues. CDR3: CASSTFDRGRADTQYF. CDR3 DNA: TGCGCCAGCAGCACCTTCGACAGGGGTCGGGCAGATACGCAGTATTTT.

The chain uses TRBV19 and TRBJ2-7; D ambiguous. CDR1 and CDR2 from the germline V gene are LNHDA and SQIVND (reference sequence). The CDR3 totals 15 residues. Trimming stripped 5 bases from V and 1 base from J, with 15 bases between. The CDR3 region has the DNA TGTGCCAGTAGTCTATCCGGGTATGCGTCCTACGAGCAGTACTTC. Its protein is CASSLSGYASYEQYF.

The chain combines TRBV9 with TRBJ1-1; a possible D gene is TRBD1 (6 bases). V gave up 2 bases and J gave up 1 base, with 15 bases separating them. CDR3 length equals 16 residues. The germline gives CDR1 SGDLS, CDR2 YYNGEE. Here the CDR3 reads CASSVRAGAQNTEAFF. CDR3 sequence (DNA): TGTGCCAGCAGCGTGCGCGCGGGGGCGCAGAACACTGAAGCTTTCTTT. Based on the CDR3 plus reference TRBV9 and TRBJ1-1, the full variable domain is DSGVTQTPKHLITATGQRVTLRCSPRSGDLSVYWYQQSLDQGLQFLIQYYNGEERAKGNILERFSAQQFPDLHSELNLSSLELGDSALYFCASSVRAGAQNTEAFFGQGTRLTVV.

The rearrangement joins TRBV7-8 to TRBJ2-1, with D possibly being TRBD1 (6 bases). In germline, CDR1 is SGHVS, CDR2 FQNEAQ. The CDR3 covers 13 residues. V was trimmed by 5 bases and J by 10 bases, leaving 15 bases between them. The CDR3: CASSRNRDGEQFF. CDR3 sequence (DNA): TGTGCCAGCAGCAGGAACAGGGACGGAGAGCAGTTCTTC.

This chain links TRBV14 with TRBJ1-3; D remains unclear. Per germline, CDR1 SGHDN and CDR2 FVKESK. Trimming pared 1 base from V and 2 bases from J, leaving 15 bases between. The CDR3 totals 17 residues. DNA for the CDR3: TGTGCCAGCAGCCAAGTACCCCCGGGTTCACCTGGAAACACCATATATTTT. Protein sequence: CASSQVPPGSPGNTIYF. Based on the CDR3 plus reference TRBV14 and TRBJ1-3, the full variable domain is EAGVTQFPSHSVIEKGQTVTLRCDPISGHDNLYWYRRVMGKEIKFLLHFVKESKQDESGMPNNRFLAERTGGTYSTLKVQPAELEDSGVYFCASSQVPPGSPGNTIYFGEGSWLTVV.

Here the CDR3 reads CASKTGPNTGELFF. CDR3 DNA: TGTGCCAGTAAGACAGGACCAAACACCGGGGAGCTGTTTTTT. J is TRBJ2-2 and V is TRBV19, with TRBD1 as a possible D gene (6 bases). The CDR3 spans 14 residues. V lost 7 bases and J lost 2, with 11 bases in between. The germline V gene has CDR1 LNHDA and CDR2 SQIVND (reference sequence).

This chain connects TRBV9 to TRBJ1-6; D not resolved. The CDR3 consists of 13 residues. V was pared by 3 bases and J by 5 bases, with 6 bases between. Germline-derived CDR1 and CDR2 are SGDLS and YYNGEE. The CDR3 DNA sequence: TGTGCCAGCAGCGCCGTCCATAATTCACCCCTCCACTTT. This sequence encodes CASSAVHNSPLHF.

In this sample, this clone turned up a few times. This sequence joins TRBV6-2 or TRBV6-3 and TRBJ2-2, with a possible D match to TRBD1 (5 bases). Germline V gives CDR1 MNHEY, CDR2 SVGEGT. V was shortened by 6 bases and J by 5 bases, with 10 bases between the two germline ends. The CDR3 spans 13 residues. This CDR3 reads CASRPQGTGELFF. Here the CDR3 DNA reads TGTGCCAGCAGACCTCAGGGTACCGGGGAGCTGTTTTTT.

The rearrangement uses TRBV5-1 and TRBJ2-3, with D unclear. CDR1 is SGHRS and CDR2 is YFSETQ in the germline V gene. V shed 0 bases and J shed 0 bases, with 8 bases lying between them. CDR3 length equals 15 residues. CDR3 sequence: CASSLGPRSTDTQYF. The CDR3 DNA reads TGCGCCAGCAGCTTGGGTCCCCGTAGCACAGATACGCAGTATTTT.

The V and J genes are TRBV18 and TRBJ2-7, with 12 bases aligning to TRBD2. This CDR3 contains 14 residues. CDR1 and CDR2 (germline): KGHSH, LQKENI. The junction had 1 base not matched to a gene; V was cut back by 6 bases and J by 1 base. CDR3 DNA sequence: TGTGCCAGCTCCGGACTAGCGGGGTCCTACGAGCAGTACTTC. Its translation is CASSGLAGSYEQYF.

V and J are TRBV10-1 and TRBJ1-4; D perhaps matches TRBD1 (5 bases). Between the trimmed V and J ends, which lost 0 bases and 8 bases, there was a span of 22 bases. Germline CDR1 reads WNHNN; CDR2 reads SYGVQD (reference sequence). The CDR3 covers 18 residues. The CDR3 bases are TGCGCCAGCAGTGAGTCCACGGGGGTTAAAGTGAGACAAGAAAAACTGTTTTTT. Translating it yields CASSESTGVKVRQEKLFF.

J is TRBJ2-1 and V is TRBV18; TRBD2 is a possible D gene (5 bases). The CDR3 sequence is 14 residues long. V was trimmed by 3 bases and J by 5 bases, leaving 11 bases between them. CDR1 is KGHSH, CDR2 LQKENI, per germline. The CDR3, as DNA: TGTGCCAGCTCACCGGCCGGGAACGACAATGAGCAGTTCTTC. It translates to CASSPAGNDNEQFF.

This clone was recorded a few times. The chain joins TRBV19 to TRBJ2-3; 13 bases align to TRBD2. Germline V gives CDR1 LNHDA, CDR2 SQIVND (reference sequence). Unmatched junction bases numbered 7, after V lost 5 bases and J lost 5 bases. The CDR3 is 16 residues long. CDR3 DNA sequence: TGTGCCAGTAGTTACCGACTAGCGGGAGGAAGAGATACGCAGTATTTT. Translated, it gives CASSYRLAGGRDTQYF.

This sequence joins TRBV6-6 and TRBJ1-2, with TRBD1 matching over 8 bases. V was pared by 6 bases and J by 4 bases, with 7 bases of the junction left unmatched. Germline lookup yields CDR1 MNHNY and CDR2 SVGAGI (reference sequence). The CDR3 length is 14 residues. The CDR3 DNA reads TGTGCCAGCAGGGCAGGGGGCTTGGCCTATGGCTACACCTTC. This gives the protein CASRAGGLAYGYTF.

The V call is TRBV28, the J call TRBJ2-1; weak D call: TRBD2 (5 bases). The length of the CDR3 is 16 residues. The V end was cut by 8 bases, the J end by 0 bases, with 17 bases between. The V gene's germline CDR1 is MDHEN and CDR2 SYDVKM. This CDR3 is CASSGFLASSYNEQFF. The CDR3 coding sequence is TGTGCCAGCTCAGGATTTTTAGCGAGCTCCTACAATGAGCAGTTCTTC. Full variable domain (remainder filled in from reference TRBV28 and TRBJ2-1): DVKVTQSSRYLVKRTGEKVFLECVQDMDHENMFWYRQDPGLGLRLIYFSYDVKMKEKGDIPEGYSVSREKKERFSLILESASTNQTSMYLCASSGFLASSYNEQFFGPGTRLTVL.

Note on this clone: A read error may account for a junction end that differs from germline. The gene calls are TRBV18 and TRBJ1-3; D is possibly TRBD1 (6 bases). The V gene's germline CDR1 is KGHSH and CDR2 LQKENI. This CDR3 spans 14 amino acids. CDR3 bases: TGTGCCAGCTCTCCACCGGGACAAGGAAACACCATATATTTT. It translates to CASSPPGQGNTIYF. Looking up the rest from reference TRBV18 and TRBJ1-3 gives the full variable domain: NAGVMQNPRHLVRRRGQEARLRCSPMKGHSHVYWYRQLPEEGLKFMVYLQKENIIDESGMPKERFSAEFPKEGPSILRIQQVVRGDSAAYFCASSPPGQGNTIYFGEGSWLTVV.